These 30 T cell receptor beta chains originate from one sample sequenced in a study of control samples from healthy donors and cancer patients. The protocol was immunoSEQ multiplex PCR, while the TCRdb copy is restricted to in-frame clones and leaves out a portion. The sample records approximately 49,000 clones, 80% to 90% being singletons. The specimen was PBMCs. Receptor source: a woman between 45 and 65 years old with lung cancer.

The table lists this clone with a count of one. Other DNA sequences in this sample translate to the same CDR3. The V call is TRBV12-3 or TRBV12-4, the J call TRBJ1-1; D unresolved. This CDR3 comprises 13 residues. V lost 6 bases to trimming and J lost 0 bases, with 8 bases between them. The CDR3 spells CASSLGLNTEAFF. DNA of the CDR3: TGTGCCAGCAGCCTGGGATTGAACACTGAAGCTTTCTTT.

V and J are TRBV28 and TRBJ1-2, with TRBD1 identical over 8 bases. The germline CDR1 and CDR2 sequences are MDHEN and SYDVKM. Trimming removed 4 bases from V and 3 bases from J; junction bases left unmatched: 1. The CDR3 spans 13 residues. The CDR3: CASSSQGDYGYTF. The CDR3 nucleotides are TGTGCCAGCAGTTCACAGGGGGACTATGGCTACACCTTC.

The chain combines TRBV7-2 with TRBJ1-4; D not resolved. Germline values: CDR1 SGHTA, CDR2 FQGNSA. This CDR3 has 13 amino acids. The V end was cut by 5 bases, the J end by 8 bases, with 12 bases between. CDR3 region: CASSPGLREKLFF. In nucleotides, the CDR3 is TGTGCCAGCAGCCCCGGGTTGCGGGAAAAACTGTTTTTT. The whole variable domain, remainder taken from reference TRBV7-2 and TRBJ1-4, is GAGVSQSPSNKVTEKGKDVELRCDPISGHTALYWYRQSLGQGLEFLIYFQGNSAPDKSGLPSDRFSAERTGGSVSTLTIQRTQQEDSAVYLCASSPGLREKLFFGSGTQLSVL.

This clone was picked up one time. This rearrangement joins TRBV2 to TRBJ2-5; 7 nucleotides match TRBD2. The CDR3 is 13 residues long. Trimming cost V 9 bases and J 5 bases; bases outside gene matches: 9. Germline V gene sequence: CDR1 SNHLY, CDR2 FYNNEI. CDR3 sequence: CASTRDYRETQYF. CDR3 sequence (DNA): TGTGCCAGTACCCGGGACTACCGTGAGACCCAGTACTTC.

CDR3 residues: CASNPPNINQPQHF. CDR3 in DNA: TGTGCCAGCAATCCACCCAATATCAATCAGCCCCAGCATTTT. The chain uses TRBV2 and TRBJ1-5; D gene ambiguous. Trimming removed 7 bases from V and 3 bases from J, with 13 bases in between. CDR3 size: 14 residues. Germline V gene data show CDR1 as SNHLY and CDR2 as FYNNEI.

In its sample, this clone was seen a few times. CDR3 sequence (DNA): TGTGCCAGCAGTCCTATTGACGGTAACTCTGGAAACACCATATATTTT. Its protein is CASSPIDGNSGNTIYF. The chain joins TRBV28 to TRBJ1-3; D ambiguous. The V end lost 5 bases, the J end lost 0 bases, and 14 bases lay between the germline ends. Germline V gene data show CDR1 as MDHEN and CDR2 as SYDVKM. The CDR3 contains 16 residues.

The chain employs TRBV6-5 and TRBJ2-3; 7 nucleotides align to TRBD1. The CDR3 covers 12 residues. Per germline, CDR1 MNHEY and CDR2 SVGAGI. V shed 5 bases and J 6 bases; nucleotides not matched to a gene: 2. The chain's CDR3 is CASSNRGDTQYF. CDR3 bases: TGTGCCAGCAGTAACAGGGGTGATACGCAGTATTTT.

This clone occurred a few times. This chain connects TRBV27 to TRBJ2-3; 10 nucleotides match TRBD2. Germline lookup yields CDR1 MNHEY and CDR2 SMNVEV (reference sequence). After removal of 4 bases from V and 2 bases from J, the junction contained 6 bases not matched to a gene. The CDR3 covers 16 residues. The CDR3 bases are TGTGCCAGCAGTTCGCTTCTAGCGGGGGACACAGATACGCAGTATTTT. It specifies CASSSLLAGDTDTQYF.

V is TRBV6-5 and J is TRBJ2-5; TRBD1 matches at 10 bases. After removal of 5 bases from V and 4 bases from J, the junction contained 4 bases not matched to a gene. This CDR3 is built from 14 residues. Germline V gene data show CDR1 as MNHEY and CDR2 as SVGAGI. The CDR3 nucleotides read TGTGCCAGCAGTCCCTGGACAGGGGGAGAGACCCAGTACTTC. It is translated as CASSPWTGGETQYF.

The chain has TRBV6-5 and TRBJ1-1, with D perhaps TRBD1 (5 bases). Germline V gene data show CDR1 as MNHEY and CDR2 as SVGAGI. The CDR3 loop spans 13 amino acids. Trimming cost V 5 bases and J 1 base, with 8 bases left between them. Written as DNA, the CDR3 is TGTGCCAGCAGTCTCCAGGGGAACACTGAAGCTTTCTTT. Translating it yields CASSLQGNTEAFF.

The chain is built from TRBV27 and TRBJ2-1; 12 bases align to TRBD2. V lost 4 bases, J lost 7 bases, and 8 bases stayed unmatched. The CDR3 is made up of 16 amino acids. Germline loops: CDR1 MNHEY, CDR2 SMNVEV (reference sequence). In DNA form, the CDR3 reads TGTGCCAGCAGTTCACTAGCGGGGGGCGGTTGGAATGAGCAGTTCTTC. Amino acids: CASSSLAGGGWNEQFF.

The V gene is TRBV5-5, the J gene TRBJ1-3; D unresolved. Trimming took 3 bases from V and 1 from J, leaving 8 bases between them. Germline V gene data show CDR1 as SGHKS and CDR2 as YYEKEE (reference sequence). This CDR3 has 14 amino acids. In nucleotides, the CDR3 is TGTGCCAGCAGCTCCGGAACTTCTGGAAACACCATATATTTT. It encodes CASSSGTSGNTIYF.

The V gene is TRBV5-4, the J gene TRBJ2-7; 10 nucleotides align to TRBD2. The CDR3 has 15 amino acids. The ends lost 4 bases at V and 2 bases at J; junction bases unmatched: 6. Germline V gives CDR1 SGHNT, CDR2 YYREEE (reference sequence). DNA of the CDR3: TGTGCCAGCAGCGAAGGACTAGCGGCAACCTACGAGCAGTACTTC. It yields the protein CASSEGLAATYEQYF.

CDR3 DNA: TGTGCCAGCAGCTTAGCGGCGGGGACAGCGCTTGGCTACACCTTC. This gives the protein CASSLAAGTALGYTF. This chain links TRBV7-9 with TRBJ1-2, with TRBD1 matching over 7 bases. The CDR3 loop spans 15 amino acids. V shed 0 bases and J 7 bases; nucleotides not matched to a gene: 8. CDR1 SEHNR and CDR2 FQNEAQ come from the germline V gene (reference sequence).

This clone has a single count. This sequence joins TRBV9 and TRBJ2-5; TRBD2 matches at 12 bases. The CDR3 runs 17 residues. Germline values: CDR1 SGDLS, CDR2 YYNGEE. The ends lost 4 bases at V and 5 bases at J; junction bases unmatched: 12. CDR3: CASSPQLAGGGFETQYF. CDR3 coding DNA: TGTGCCAGCAGCCCACAACTAGCGGGGGGCGGCTTCGAGACCCAGTACTTC.

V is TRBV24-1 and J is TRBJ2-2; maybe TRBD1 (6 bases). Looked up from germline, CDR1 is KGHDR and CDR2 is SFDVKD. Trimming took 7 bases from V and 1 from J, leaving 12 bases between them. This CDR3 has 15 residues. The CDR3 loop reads CATRLGTLNTGELFF. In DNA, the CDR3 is TGTGCCACCAGACTCGGGACATTGAACACCGGGGAGCTGTTTTTT.

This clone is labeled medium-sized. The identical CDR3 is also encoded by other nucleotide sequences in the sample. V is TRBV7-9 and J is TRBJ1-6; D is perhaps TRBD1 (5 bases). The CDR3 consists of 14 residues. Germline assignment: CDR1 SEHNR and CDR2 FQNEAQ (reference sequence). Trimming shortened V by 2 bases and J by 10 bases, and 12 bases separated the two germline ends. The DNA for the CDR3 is TGTGCCAGCAGCTTACAGGGAGAGGGATCACCCCTCCACTTT. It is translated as CASSLQGEGSPLHF. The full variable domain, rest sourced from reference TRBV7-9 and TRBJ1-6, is DTGVSQNPRHKITKRGQNVTFRCDPISEHNRLYWYRQTLGQGPEFLTYFQNEAQLEKSRLLSDRFSAERPKGSFSTLEIQRTEQGDSAMYLCASSLQGEGSPLHFGNGTRLTVT.

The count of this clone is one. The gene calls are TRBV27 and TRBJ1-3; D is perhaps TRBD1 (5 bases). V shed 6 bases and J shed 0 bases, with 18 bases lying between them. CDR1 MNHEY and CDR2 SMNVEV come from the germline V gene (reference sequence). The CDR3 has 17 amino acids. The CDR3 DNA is TGTGCCAGCAGGGGGGACGGTCGAGGGTACTCTGGAAACACCATATATTTT. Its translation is CASRGDGRGYSGNTIYF.

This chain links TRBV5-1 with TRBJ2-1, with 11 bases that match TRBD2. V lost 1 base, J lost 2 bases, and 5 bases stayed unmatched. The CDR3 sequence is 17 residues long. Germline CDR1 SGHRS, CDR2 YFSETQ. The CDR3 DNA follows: TGCGCCAGCAGCTTGCTTAATAGCGGGGGGGCCTACAATGAGCAGTTCTTC. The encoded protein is CASSLLNSGGAYNEQFF.

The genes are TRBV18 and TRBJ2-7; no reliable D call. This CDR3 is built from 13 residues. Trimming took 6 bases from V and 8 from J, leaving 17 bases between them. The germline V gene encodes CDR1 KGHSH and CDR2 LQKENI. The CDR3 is CASSPSGNTKQYF. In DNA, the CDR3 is TGTGCCAGCTCCCCCTCCGGAAATACGAAGCAGTACTTC.

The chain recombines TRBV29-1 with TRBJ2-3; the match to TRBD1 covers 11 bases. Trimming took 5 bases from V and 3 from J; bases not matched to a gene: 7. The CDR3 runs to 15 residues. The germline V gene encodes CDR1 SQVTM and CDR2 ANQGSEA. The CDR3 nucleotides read TGCAGCGTTTCCAGGACAGGGGGCACGACAGATACGCAGTATTTT. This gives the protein CSVSRTGGTTDTQYF.

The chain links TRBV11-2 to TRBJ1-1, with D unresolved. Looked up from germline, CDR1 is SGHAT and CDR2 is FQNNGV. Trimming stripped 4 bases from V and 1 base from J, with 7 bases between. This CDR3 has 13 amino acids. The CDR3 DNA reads TGTGCCAGCAGCTGGACGGAGAACACTGAAGCTTTCTTT. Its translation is CASSWTENTEAFF.

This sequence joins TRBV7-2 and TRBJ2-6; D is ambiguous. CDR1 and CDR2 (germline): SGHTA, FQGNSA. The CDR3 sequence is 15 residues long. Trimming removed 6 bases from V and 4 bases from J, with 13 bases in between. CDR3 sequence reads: CASSFPGLGANVLTF. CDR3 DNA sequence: TGTGCCAGCAGTTTCCCCGGGTTAGGGGCCAACGTCCTGACTTTC. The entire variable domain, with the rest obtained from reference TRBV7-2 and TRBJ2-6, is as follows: GAGVSQSPSNKVTEKGKDVELRCDPISGHTALYWYRQSLGQGLEFLIYFQGNSAPDKSGLPSDRFSAERTGGSVSTLTIQRTQQEDSAVYLCASSFPGLGANVLTFGAGSRLTVL.

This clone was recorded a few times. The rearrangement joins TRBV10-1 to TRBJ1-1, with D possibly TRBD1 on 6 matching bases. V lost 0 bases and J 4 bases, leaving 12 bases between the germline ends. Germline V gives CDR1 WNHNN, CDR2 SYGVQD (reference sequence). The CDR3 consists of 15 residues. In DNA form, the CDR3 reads TGCGCCAGCAGTGAGTCGACAGGTTCGGGCACTGAAGCTTTCTTT. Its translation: CASSESTGSGTEAFF.

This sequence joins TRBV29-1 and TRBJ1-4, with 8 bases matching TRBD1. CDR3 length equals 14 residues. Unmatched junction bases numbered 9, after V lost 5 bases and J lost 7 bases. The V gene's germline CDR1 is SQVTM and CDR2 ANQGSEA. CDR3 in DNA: TGCAGCGTTTCGCGGACAGGGACTGTTGAAAAACTGTTTTTT. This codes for CSVSRTGTVEKLFF. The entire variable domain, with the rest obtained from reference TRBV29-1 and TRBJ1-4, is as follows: SAVISQKPSRDICQRGTSLTIQCQVDSQVTMMFWYRQQPGQSLTLIATANQGSEATYESGFVIDKFPISRPNLTFSTLTVSNMSPEDSSIYLCSVSRTGTVEKLFFGSGTQLSVL.

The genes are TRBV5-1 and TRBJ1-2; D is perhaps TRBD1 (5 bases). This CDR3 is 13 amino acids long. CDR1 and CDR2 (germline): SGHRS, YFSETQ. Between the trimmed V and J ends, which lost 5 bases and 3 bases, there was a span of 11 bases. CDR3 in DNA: TGCGCCAGCAGGCCACAGGACTACTATGGCTACACCTTC. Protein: CASRPQDYYGYTF. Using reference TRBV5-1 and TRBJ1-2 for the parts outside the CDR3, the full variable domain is KAGVTQTPRYLIKTRGQQVTLSCSPISGHRSVSWYQQTPGQGLQFLFEYFSETQRNKGNFPGRFSGRQFSNSRSEMNVSTLELGDSALYLCASRPQDYYGYTFGSGTRLTVV.

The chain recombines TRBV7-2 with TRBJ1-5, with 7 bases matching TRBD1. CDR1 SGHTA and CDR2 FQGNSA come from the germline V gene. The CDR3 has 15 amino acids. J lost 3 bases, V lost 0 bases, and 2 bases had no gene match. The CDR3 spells CASSLAGQSNQPQHF. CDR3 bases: TGTGCCAGCAGCTTAGCGGGACAGTCCAATCAGCCCCAGCATTTT. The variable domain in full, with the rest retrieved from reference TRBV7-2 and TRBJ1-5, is GAGVSQSPSNKVTEKGKDVELRCDPISGHTALYWYRQSLGQGLEFLIYFQGNSAPDKSGLPSDRFSAERTGGSVSTLTIQRTQQEDSAVYLCASSLAGQSNQPQHFGDGTRLSIL.

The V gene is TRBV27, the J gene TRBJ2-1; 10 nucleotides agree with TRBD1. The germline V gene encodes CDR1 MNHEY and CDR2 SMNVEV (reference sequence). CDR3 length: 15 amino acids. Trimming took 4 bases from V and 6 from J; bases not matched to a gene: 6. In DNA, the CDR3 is TGTGCCAGCAGTTACGGACAGGGGGGGCTCAATGAGCAGTTCTTC. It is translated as CASSYGQGGLNEQFF.

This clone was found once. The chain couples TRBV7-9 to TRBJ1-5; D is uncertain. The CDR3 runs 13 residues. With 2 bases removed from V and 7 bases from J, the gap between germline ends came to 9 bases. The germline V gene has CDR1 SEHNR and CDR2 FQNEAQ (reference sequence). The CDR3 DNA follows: TGTGCCAGCAGCTTATTTTCGGGACAGCCCCAGCATTTT. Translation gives CASSLFSGQPQHF.

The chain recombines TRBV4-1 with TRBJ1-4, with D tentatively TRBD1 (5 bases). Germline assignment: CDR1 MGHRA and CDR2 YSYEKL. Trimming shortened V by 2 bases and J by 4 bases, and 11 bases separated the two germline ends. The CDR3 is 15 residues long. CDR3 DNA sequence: TGCGCCAGCAGCCAACCCAGGGTTGGTAATGAAAAACTGTTTTTT. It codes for CASSQPRVGNEKLFF.